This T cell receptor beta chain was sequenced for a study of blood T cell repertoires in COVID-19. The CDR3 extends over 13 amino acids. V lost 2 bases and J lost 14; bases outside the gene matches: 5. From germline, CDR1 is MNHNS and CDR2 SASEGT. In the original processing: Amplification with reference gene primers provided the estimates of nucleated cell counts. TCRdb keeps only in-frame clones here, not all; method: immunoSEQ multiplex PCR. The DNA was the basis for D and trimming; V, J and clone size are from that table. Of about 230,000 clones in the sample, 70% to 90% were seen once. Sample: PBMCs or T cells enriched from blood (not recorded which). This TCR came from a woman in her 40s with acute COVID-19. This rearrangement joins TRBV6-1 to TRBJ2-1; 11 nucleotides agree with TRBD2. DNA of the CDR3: TGTGCCAGCAGTGAAACTAGCGGGGGAAACAAGTTCTTC. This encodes CASSETSGGNKFF.